The 32 T cell receptor beta chains reported below all come from one sample, sequenced in a study of T cell clones after liver transplantation. The method was immunoSEQ multiplex PCR; TCRdb's version includes in-frame clones alone and lacks a portion of them. The repertoire holds around 110,000 clones, with about nine tenths as singletons. The source material was CD4+ T cells from blood, sampled 12 months after liver transplant. Every receptor here comes from a human patient who received a liver transplant. Some T cells may have originated in the graft donor.

This chain joins TRBV7-8 and TRBJ1-1; a possible D gene is TRBD1 (5 bases). The ends were cut back, 5 bases at V and 5 bases at J, with 21 bases in the middle. The CDR3 contains 16 residues. Germline CDR1 and CDR2: SGHVS and FQNEAQ. CDR3 in amino acids: CASSSMGSRERTEAFF. DNA of the CDR3: TGTGCCAGCAGCAGCATGGGGAGCAGGGAGCGAACTGAAGCTTTCTTT.

The J gene is TRBJ2-7, the V gene TRBV7-2; tentatively, D is TRBD1 (6 bases). Per the germline V gene, CDR1 is SGHTA and CDR2 is FQGNSA. There are 17 residues in the CDR3. With 1 base removed from V and 1 base from J, the gap between germline ends came to 17 bases. The CDR3 loop reads CASSLEVSGTRSYEQYF. CDR3 sequence (DNA): TGTGCCAGCAGCTTAGAGGTATCGGGGACACGATCCTACGAGCAGTACTTC.

The chain joins TRBV7-2 to TRBJ2-1; D perhaps matches TRBD1 (6 bases). The CDR3 extends over 16 amino acids. Germline-derived CDR1 and CDR2 are SGHTA and FQGNSA. Deletions cut 1 base from V and 8 bases from J, with 18 bases between. CDR3 DNA: TGTGCCAGCAGCTTAGTCATGGCGGAGTGGGGGCATGAGCAGTTCTTC. It is translated as CASSLVMAEWGHEQFF.

The chain couples TRBV5-6 to TRBJ2-3; possibly TRBD2 for D (5 bases). CDR3 length: 15 amino acids. The germline V gene encodes CDR1 SGHDT and CDR2 YYEEEE. Trimming took off 1 base at V and 3 bases at J, with 12 bases between the two ends. In DNA, the CDR3 is TGTGCCAGCAGCTTGCCGGCGGGTTTAACAGATACGCAGTATTTT. Translated: CASSLPAGLTDTQYF.

This clone was found once. J is TRBJ1-4 and V is TRBV11-3; TRBD1 is a possible D gene (5 bases). The germline CDR1 and CDR2 sequences are SGHNT and YENEEA. V was pared by 1 base and J by 0 bases, with 12 bases between. The CDR3 is made up of 17 amino acids. CDR3 residues: CASSLGRRGATNEKLFF. The CDR3 DNA follows: TGTGCCAGCAGCTTAGGAAGGAGGGGTGCAACTAATGAAAAACTGTTTTTT. Full variable domain (rest looked up from reference TRBV11-3 and TRBJ1-4): EAGVVQSPRYKIIEKKQPVAFWCNPISGHNTLYWYLQNLGQGPELLIRYENEEAVDDSQLPKDRFSAERLKGVDSTLKIQPAELGDSAVYLCASSLGRRGATNEKLFFGSGTQLSVL.

This clone was seen just once. This rearrangement joins TRBV7-9 to TRBJ2-4; tentative D call: TRBD1 (8 bases). This CDR3 has 13 residues. From germline, CDR1 is SEHNR and CDR2 FQNEAQ (reference sequence). V gave up 5 bases and J gave up 9 bases, with 14 bases separating them. DNA for the CDR3: TGTGCCAGCAGCGTGACAGGGGAGGGCATTCAGTACTTC. It codes for CASSVTGEGIQYF.

This rearrangement joins TRBV7-3 to TRBJ1-1, with D unclear. CDR1 SGHTA and CDR2 FQGTGA come from the germline V gene. This CDR3 contains 13 residues. Trimming left V 3 bases short and J 4 bases short, with 9 bases between. CDR3 residues: CASSFSTTTEAFF. CDR3 nucleotide sequence: TGTGCCAGCAGCTTCTCCACAACCACTGAAGCTTTCTTT.

The chain couples TRBV5-4 to TRBJ2-2, with D possibly TRBD1 on 6 matching bases. Trimming shortened V by 0 bases and J by 2 bases, and 11 bases separated the two germline ends. The CDR3 spans 16 residues. Germline V gene data show CDR1 as SGHNT and CDR2 as YYREEE (reference sequence). In DNA form, the CDR3 reads TGTGCCAGCAGCTTGGTCACAGGGAGAAACACCGGGGAGCTGTTTTTT. Protein: CASSLVTGRNTGELFF.

This chain joins TRBV5-1 and TRBJ2-2; TRBD2 is a possible D gene (5 bases). The germline V gene encodes CDR1 SGHRS and CDR2 YFSETQ. V dropped 0 bases and J dropped 4 bases, with 10 bases sitting between them. CDR3 length: 15 residues. The CDR3 reads CASSLVDGSTGELFF. The CDR3, as DNA: TGCGCCAGCAGCTTGGTCGATGGGAGCACCGGGGAGCTGTTTTTT. Drawing the rest from reference TRBV5-1 and TRBJ2-2, the complete variable domain is KAGVTQTPRYLIKTRGQQVTLSCSPISGHRSVSWYQQTPGQGLQFLFEYFSETQRNKGNFPGRFSGRQFSNSRSEMNVSTLELGDSALYLCASSLVDGSTGELFFGEGSRLTVL.

The CDR3 reads CASSESVMGSGYEQYF. The CDR3 DNA follows: TGTGCCAGCAGTGAAAGTGTGATGGGGAGTGGCTACGAGCAGTACTTC. This chain uses TRBV6-1 with TRBJ2-7; TRBD2 might be the D (5 bases). The V end lost 2 bases, the J end lost 3 bases, and 17 bases lay between the germline ends. Germline lookup yields CDR1 MNHNS and CDR2 SASEGT. CDR3 length: 16 amino acids.

The chain joins TRBV6-4 to TRBJ1-5, with D possibly being TRBD1 (6 bases). Trimming stripped 6 bases from V and 4 bases from J, with 25 bases between. CDR1 and CDR2 (germline): MRHNA, SNTAGT. The CDR3 contains 18 residues. DNA for the CDR3: TGTGCCAGCAGGACCGGGGGGAGGGACATCGGAGGGAATCAGCCCCAGCATTTT. Translation gives CASRTGGRDIGGNQPQHF.

The rearrangement joins TRBV29-1 to TRBJ2-1; D ambiguous. Trimming stripped 2 bases from V and 7 bases from J, with 3 bases between. There are 10 residues in the CDR3. Germline CDR1 and CDR2: SQVTM and ANQGSEA. The CDR3 sequence is CSVEPNEQFF. In DNA, the CDR3 is TGCAGCGTTGAACCAAATGAGCAGTTCTTC.

V gene TRBV6-1 combines with J gene TRBJ1-2, with 8 bases lining up with TRBD1. Germline lookup yields CDR1 MNHNS and CDR2 SASEGT. The CDR3 totals 13 residues. After removal of 1 base from V and 7 bases from J, the junction contained 2 bases not matched to a gene. CDR3 residues: CASSEGQGTGYTF. CDR3 nucleotides: TGTGCCAGCAGTGAAGGACAGGGGACTGGCTACACCTTC.

The V call is TRBV25-1, the J call TRBJ2-3; 8 nucleotides line up with TRBD2. Per germline, CDR1 MGHDK and CDR2 SYGVNS. The CDR3 contains 13 residues. The J segment lost 1 base and the V segment lost 10 bases, leaving 4 bases of the junction unmatched. CDR3 DNA: TGTGCCACTGGGCGGGAGGGCACAGATACGCAGTATTTT. As protein: CATGREGTDTQYF.

The chain recombines TRBV30 with TRBJ1-4; D call uncertain. Trimming removed 3 bases at V and 4 bases at J, with 15 bases between. This CDR3 contains 15 residues. CDR1 is GTSNPN, CDR2 SVGIG, per germline (reference sequence). The CDR3 DNA reads TGTGCCTGGAGGGTCAGGACGGTGGGTAATGAAAAACTGTTTTTT. Its translation: CAWRVRTVGNEKLFF.

V is TRBV9 and J is TRBJ2-7, with D maybe TRBD1 (6 bases). From germline, CDR1 is SGDLS and CDR2 YYNGEE. This CDR3 comprises 14 residues. V lost 4 bases to trimming and J lost 3 bases, with 14 bases between them. The CDR3 region is CASSSGVRDYEQYF. CDR3 DNA: TGTGCCAGCAGCTCAGGGGTTCGAGACTACGAGCAGTACTTC.

The chain is built from TRBV6-6 and TRBJ1-1; the D is unclear. The CDR3 runs to 13 residues. Germline V gives CDR1 MNHNY, CDR2 SVGAGI (reference sequence). V gave up 2 bases and J gave up 1 base, with 5 bases separating them. CDR3 nucleotides: TGTGCCAGCAGTTACATCCAGAACACTGAAGCTTTCTTT. It yields the protein CASSYIQNTEAFF.

The rearrangement uses TRBV27 and TRBJ1-2, with a tentative D call TRBD1 (5 bases). The length of the CDR3 is 13 residues. The V end lost 1 base, the J end lost 6 bases, and 9 bases lay between the germline ends. From germline, CDR1 is MNHEY and CDR2 SMNVEV (reference sequence). As DNA, the CDR3 is TGTGCCAGCAGTTTATTTAAGGGGAATGGCTACACCTTC. This gives the protein CASSLFKGNGYTF.

V usage is TRBV7-6 and J usage is TRBJ2-1; 7 bases align to TRBD2. Looked up from germline, CDR1 is SGHVS and CDR2 is FNYEAQ. Losses at the gene ends were 5 bases for V and 0 bases for J; bases not matched to a gene: 7. This CDR3 region has 16 residues. The CDR3 is CASSPRGGSSYNEQFF. The DNA for the CDR3 is TGTGCCAGCAGCCCCCGGGGCGGGAGCTCCTACAATGAGCAGTTCTTC. Combining the CDR3 with reference TRBV7-6 and TRBJ2-1 gives the whole variable domain GAGVSQSPRYKVTKRGQDVALRCDPISGHVSLYWYRQALGQGPEFLTYFNYEAQQDKSGLPNDRFSAERPEGSISTLTIQRTEQRDSAMYRCASSPRGGSSYNEQFFGPGTRLTVL.

The V and J genes are TRBV29-1 and TRBJ1-6; 9 bases are a match to TRBD1. This CDR3 contains 15 residues. Germline V lookup: CDR1 SQVTM, CDR2 ANQGSEA. Germline trimming cut 6 bases from V and 5 bases from J; bases unmatched to any gene: 8. CDR3 amino acids: CSVSTGGADNSPLHF. CDR3 in DNA: TGCAGCGTATCCACAGGGGGCGCCGATAATTCACCCCTCCACTTT.

The V call is TRBV4-2, the J call TRBJ1-4, with a weak D call TRBD1 (6 bases). The germline V gene has CDR1 LGHNA and CDR2 YNFKEQ. The CDR3 runs 15 residues. Between the trimmed V and J ends, which lost 0 bases and 8 bases, there was a span of 13 bases. The CDR3 here is CASSQDGRGNEKLFF. In nucleotides, the CDR3 is TGTGCCAGCAGCCAAGATGGCAGGGGAAACGAAAAACTGTTTTTT.

The genes are TRBV5-1 and TRBJ2-5; 13 bases align to TRBD2. The germline CDR1 and CDR2 sequences are SGHRS and YFSETQ. The CDR3 spans 17 residues. The V segment lost 4 bases and the J segment 5 bases; nucleotides outside the gene matches: 11. CDR3 coding DNA: TGCGCCAGCAGCCCGCGGACTAGCGGGAGAATAGGGGAGACCCAGTACTTC. The encoded protein is CASSPRTSGRIGETQYF.

The chain couples TRBV7-9 to TRBJ2-1, with 8 bases matching TRBD2. CDR3 length: 14 amino acids. Germline CDR1 and CDR2: SEHNR and FQNEAQ (reference sequence). The V and J ends lost 4 bases and 5 bases, in that order; junction bases with no gene match: 4. CDR3 sequence (DNA): TGTGCCAGCAGCTCGGGACTAGGGGACAATGAGCAGTTCTTC. This encodes CASSSGLGDNEQFF. Variable domain in full (rest from reference TRBV7-9 and TRBJ2-1): DTGVSQNPRHKITKRGQNVTFRCDPISEHNRLYWYRQTLGQGPEFLTYFQNEAQLEKSRLLSDRFSAERPKGSFSTLEIQRTEQGDSAMYLCASSSGLGDNEQFFGPGTRLTVL.

The chain couples TRBV30 to TRBJ1-1; 7 bases map to TRBD1. There are 14 residues in the CDR3. V was clipped by 3 bases and J by 2 bases; unmatched bases: 6. Germline-derived CDR1 and CDR2 are GTSNPN and SVGIG (reference sequence). The CDR3: CAWRWTGLNTEAFF. CDR3 DNA: TGTGCCTGGAGGTGGACAGGACTTAACACTGAAGCTTTCTTT.

The genes are TRBV11-2 and TRBJ2-6; 8 bases are a match to TRBD2. Germline loops: CDR1 SGHAT, CDR2 FQNNGV. This CDR3 contains 17 residues. V lost 0 bases, J lost 4 bases, and 5 bases stayed unmatched. Here the CDR3 DNA reads TGTGCCAGCAGCTTAGAAGCGGGGGCGGGCGGGGCCAACGTCCTGACTTTC. It encodes CASSLEAGAGGANVLTF.

The genes are TRBV11-2 and TRBJ2-5; D remains unclear. The CDR3 is 11 residues long. Trimming removed 1 base at V and 5 bases at J, with 2 bases between. Germline CDR1 is SGHAT and CDR2 is FQNNGV. CDR3 region: CASSLGETQYF. CDR3 nucleotide sequence: TGTGCCAGCAGCTTAGGGGAGACCCAGTACTTC.

This clone was picked up a small number of times. This chain connects TRBV29-1 to TRBJ2-3, with TRBD2 matching over 8 bases. V dropped 1 base and J dropped 1; count of bases not matched to a gene: 4. CDR3 length: 15 amino acids. Germline V gene lookup returns CDR1 SQVTM and CDR2 ANQGSEA. CDR3 DNA: TGCAGCGTTGAAGTAGCGGGATTTGGCACAGATACGCAGTATTTT. The encoded protein is CSVEVAGFGTDTQYF.

The CDR3: CASSLSGTTEAFF. The CDR3 DNA is TGTGCCAGCAGCTTATCAGGGACCACTGAAGCTTTCTTT. This chain connects TRBV7-3 to TRBJ1-1, with D possibly matching TRBD1 (5 bases). This CDR3 has 13 residues. The germline V gene encodes CDR1 SGHTA and CDR2 FQGTGA. V lost 2 bases, J lost 4 bases, and 8 bases lay in between. Based on the CDR3 plus reference TRBV7-3 and TRBJ1-1, the full variable domain is GAGVSQTPSNKVTEKGKYVELRCDPISGHTALYWYRQSLGQGPEFLIYFQGTGAADDSGLPNDRFFAVRPEGSVSTLKIQRTERGDSAVYLCASSLSGTTEAFFGQGTRLTVV.

The chain recombines TRBV6-1 with TRBJ2-7; 11 nucleotides match TRBD2. J gave up 4 bases and V 4 bases, and 9 bases lay outside the gene matches. The CDR3 length is 16 residues. Germline CDR1 MNHNS, CDR2 SASEGT. The CDR3 loop is CASSALPGTSGYEQYF. The CDR3 coding sequence is TGTGCCAGCAGTGCGCTTCCCGGGACTAGCGGTTACGAGCAGTACTTC.

The J gene is TRBJ2-2, the V gene TRBV29-1, with D hard to call. Trimming left V 8 bases short and J 6 bases short, with 10 bases between. The CDR3 spans 11 residues. Germline loops: CDR1 SQVTM, CDR2 ANQGSEA. The CDR3 sequence is CSLRDAGELFF. In DNA form, the CDR3 reads TGCAGCCTCCGCGATGCCGGGGAGCTGTTTTTT.

DNA for the CDR3: TGCGCCAGCAGCCTAAGCCCGGAAGTAGGTGGCTACACCTTC. It specifies CASSLSPEVGGYTF. The chain joins TRBV4-1 to TRBJ1-2; unclear D gene. The CDR3 extends over 14 amino acids. CDR1 and CDR2 (germline): MGHRA, YSYEKL. Trimming removed 4 bases at V and 7 bases at J, with 16 bases between.

J is TRBJ2-1 and V is TRBV11-2; 11 bases are shared with TRBD2. The CDR3 is made up of 15 amino acids. V gave up 5 bases and J gave up 5 bases; unmatched junction bases: 5. Germline values: CDR1 SGHAT, CDR2 FQNNGV. The CDR3 coding sequence is TGTGCCAGCAGCCCGGGACTAGCGGTACACAATGAGCAGTTCTTC. Translation gives CASSPGLAVHNEQFF.